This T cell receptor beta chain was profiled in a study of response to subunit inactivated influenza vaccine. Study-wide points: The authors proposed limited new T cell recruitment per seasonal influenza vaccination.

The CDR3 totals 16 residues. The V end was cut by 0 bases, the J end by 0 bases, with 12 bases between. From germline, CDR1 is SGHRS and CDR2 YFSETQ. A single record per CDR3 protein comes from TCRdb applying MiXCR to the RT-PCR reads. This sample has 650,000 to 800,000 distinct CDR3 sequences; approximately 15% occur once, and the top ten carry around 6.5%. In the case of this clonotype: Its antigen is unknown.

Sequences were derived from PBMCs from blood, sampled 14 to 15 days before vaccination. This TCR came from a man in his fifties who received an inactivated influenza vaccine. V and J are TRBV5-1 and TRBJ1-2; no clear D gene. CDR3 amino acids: CASSLDGLRANYGYTF. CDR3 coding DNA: TGCGCCAGCAGCTTGGATGGGTTGAGAGCTAACTATGGCTACACCTTC.